This is a list of T cell receptor beta chains from one sample in a study of cytomegalovirus exposure and HLA in healthy donors. The assay was immunoSEQ multiplex PCR, and TCRdb's table has in-frame clones only and misses some. The data hold approximately 54,000 clones, with roughly nine tenths observed a single time. The sequenced material came from PBMCs. These receptors were collected from a young woman in good health and CMV-seropositive. Each CDR3 is given with its conserved first and last residue. D genes are given only for firm matches. Expanded clones are given a class, and other clones once, few, many or no size at all.

clone size,D gene,V gene,J gene,CDR3 DNA,CDR3 protein
once,NA,TRBV18,TRBJ1-5,TGTGCCAGCTCACCCTCGCAGGGAAGCAATCAGCCCCAGCATTTT,CASSPSQGSNQPQHF
NA,TRBD1,TRBV27,TRBJ2-5,TGTGCCAGCAGCCGGGGTACAGGGGCTGAGACCCAGTACTTC,CASSRGTGAETQYF
NA,TRBD2,TRBV7-6,TRBJ2-3,TGTGCCAGCAGCTTATTAGCGGGGGGGAACACAGATACGCAGTATTTT,CASSLLAGGNTDTQYF
NA,TRBD1,TRBV27,TRBJ2-1,TGTGCCAGCGCGGGACAGGGGGAAGGAAGCTCCTACAATGAGCAGTTCTTC,CASAGQGEGSSYNEQFF
NA,TRBD2,TRBV6-5,TRBJ2-1,TGTGCCAGCAGTTATAATCTAGCGGGGGGGTTCGGTGAGCAGTTCTTC,CASSYNLAGGFGEQFF
few,TRBD1,TRBV7-3,TRBJ2-2,TGTGCCAGCAGCCCGGACAGGGTGAACACCGGGGAGCTGTTTTTT,CASSPDRVNTGELFF
NA,TRBD2,TRBV6-5,TRBJ2-1,TGTGCCAGCAGTTACTCGTCTAGCGGGGCCTACAATGAGCAGTTCTTC,CASSYSSSGAYNEQFF
NA,NA,TRBV5-5,TRBJ1-1,TGTGCCAGCAGCTTGGAGGCAGGGGACGGCACTGAAGCTTTCTTT,CASSLEAGDGTEAFF
NA,NA,TRBV2,TRBJ2-5,TGTGCCAGCAGTGATCGCGGGCTTCTCAGAGAGACCCAGTACTTC,CASSDRGLLRETQYF
NA,TRBD1,TRBV2,TRBJ1-1,TGTGCCAGTACGGGACAGCCGAACACTGAAGCTTTCTTT,CASTGQPNTEAFF
NA,TRBD1,TRBV7-2,TRBJ1-6,TGTGCCAGCAGCCAAACAGGGGGAGGGGCAGGCGCTTCACCCCTCCACTTT,CASSQTGGGAGASPLHF
NA,NA,TRBV11-2,TRBJ2-5,TGTGCCAGCAGCTTGGGGGGAGGGGGAGGAGAGACCCAGTACTTC,CASSLGGGGGETQYF
NA,TRBD1,TRBV18,TRBJ1-3,TGTGCCAGCTCACCGGGACAGGGAGGACTCTCTGGAAACACCATATATTTT,CASSPGQGGLSGNTIYF
NA,TRBD2,TRBV19,TRBJ2-6,TGTGCCAGTAGTATCTCGGGGGGTACTGGGGCCAACGTCCTGACTTTC,CASSISGGTGANVLTF
NA,NA,TRBV7-2,TRBJ1-6,TGTGCCAGCAGCCTCCGGGTTGGATCACCCCTCCACTTT,CASSLRVGSPLHF
NA,NA,TRBV6-1,TRBJ1-1,TGTGCCAGCAGTCCCACCTGGACAGCGAACACTGAAGCTTTCTTT,CASSPTWTANTEAFF
NA,NA,TRBV30,TRBJ2-7,TGTGCCTGGAGCGCGGGGTGGGAGCAGTACTTC,CAWSAGWEQYF
NA,TRBD1,TRBV6-1,TRBJ1-1,TGTGCCAGCTCGGGACAGGAGAACACTGAAGCTTTCTTT,CASSGQENTEAFF
NA,NA,TRBV4-2,TRBJ2-7,TGTGCCAGCAGCCAAGATGAGAGGCGTGACTACGAGCAGTACTTC,CASSQDERRDYEQYF
NA,NA,TRBV7-2,TRBJ2-7,TGTGCCAGCAGCTCCATCCCGGGGGTGAGCGAGCAGTACTTC,CASSSIPGVSEQYF
once,NA,TRBV6-5,TRBJ2-1,TGTGCCAGCAGTTACAGGACAGAGCAGTTCTTC,CASSYRTEQFF